The source of this TCR beta chain is a study of blood T cell repertoires in COVID-19. The protocol was immunoSEQ multiplex PCR, while the TCRdb copy is restricted to in-frame clones and leaves out a portion. The sample shows about 250,000 clones, just over 85% of them seen only once. This CDR3 is 17 amino acids long. V was clipped by 6 bases and J by 0 bases, with 15 bases between them. Germline V gene lookup returns CDR1 MDHEN and CDR2 SYDVKM. The sequence was obtained from a man aged 80 or over with acute or convalescent COVID-19. The rearrangement links TRBV28 to TRBJ2-6; possible D gene TRBD1, 6 bases. The sample comprised peripheral blood. The CDR3 region is CASRNQGQGSGANVLTF. Here the CDR3 DNA reads TGTGCCAGCAGAAATCAGGGGCAGGGCTCTGGGGCCAACGTCCTGACTTTC.